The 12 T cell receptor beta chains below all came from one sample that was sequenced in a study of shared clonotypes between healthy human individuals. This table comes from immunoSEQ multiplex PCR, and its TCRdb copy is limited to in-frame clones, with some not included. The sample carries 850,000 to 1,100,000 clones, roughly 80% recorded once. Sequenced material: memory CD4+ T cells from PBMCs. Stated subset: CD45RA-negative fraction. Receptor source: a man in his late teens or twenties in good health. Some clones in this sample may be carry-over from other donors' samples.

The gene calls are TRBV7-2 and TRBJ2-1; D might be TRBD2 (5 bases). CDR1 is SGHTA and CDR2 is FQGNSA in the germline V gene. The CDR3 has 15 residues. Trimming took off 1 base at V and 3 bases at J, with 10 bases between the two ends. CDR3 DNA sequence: TGTGCCAGCAGCTTAGGGCTAGCCCTCTACAATGAGCAGTTCTTC. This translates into CASSLGLALYNEQFF.

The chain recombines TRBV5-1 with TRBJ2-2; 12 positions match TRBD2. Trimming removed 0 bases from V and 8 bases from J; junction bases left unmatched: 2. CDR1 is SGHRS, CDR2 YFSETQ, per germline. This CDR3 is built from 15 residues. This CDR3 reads CASSLGLAGVGELFF. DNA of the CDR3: TGCGCCAGCAGCTTGGGACTAGCGGGAGTTGGGGAGCTGTTTTTT.

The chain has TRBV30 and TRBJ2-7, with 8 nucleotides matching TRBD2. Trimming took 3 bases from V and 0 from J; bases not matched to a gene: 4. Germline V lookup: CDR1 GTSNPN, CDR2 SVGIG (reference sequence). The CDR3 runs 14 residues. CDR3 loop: CAWSWTSPSYEQYF. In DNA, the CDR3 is TGTGCCTGGAGCTGGACTAGCCCCTCCTACGAGCAGTACTTC.

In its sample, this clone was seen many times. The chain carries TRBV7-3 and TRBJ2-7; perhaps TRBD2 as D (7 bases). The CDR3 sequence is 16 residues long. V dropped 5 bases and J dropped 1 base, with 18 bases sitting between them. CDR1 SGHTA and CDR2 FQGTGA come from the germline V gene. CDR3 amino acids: CASSPGWEGTSYEQYF. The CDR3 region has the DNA TGTGCCAGCAGCCCAGGATGGGAGGGGACATCCTACGAGCAGTACTTC. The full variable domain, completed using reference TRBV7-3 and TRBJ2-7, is GAGVSQTPSNKVTEKGKYVELRCDPISGHTALYWYRQSLGQGPEFLIYFQGTGAADDSGLPNDRFFAVRPEGSVSTLKIQRTERGDSAVYLCASSPGWEGTSYEQYFGPGTRLTVT.

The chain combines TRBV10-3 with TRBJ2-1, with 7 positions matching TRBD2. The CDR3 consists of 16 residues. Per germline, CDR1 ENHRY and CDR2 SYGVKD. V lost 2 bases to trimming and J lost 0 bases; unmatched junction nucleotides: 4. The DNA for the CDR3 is TGTGCCATCAGTGAGGGGCTAGCGGCCTCCTACAATGAGCAGTTCTTC. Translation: CAISEGLAASYNEQFF.

The CDR3 DNA reads TGTGCCAGCAGTGGCCGCCAGGGGGGGGCCTACAATGAGCAGTTCTTC. Amino acids: CASSGRQGGAYNEQFF. The chain has TRBV6-1 and TRBJ2-1; D assignment may be TRBD1 or TRBD2 (7 bases each). The CDR3 totals 16 residues. V was pared by 4 bases and J by 2 bases, with 15 bases between. The V gene's germline CDR1 is MNHNS and CDR2 SASEGT.

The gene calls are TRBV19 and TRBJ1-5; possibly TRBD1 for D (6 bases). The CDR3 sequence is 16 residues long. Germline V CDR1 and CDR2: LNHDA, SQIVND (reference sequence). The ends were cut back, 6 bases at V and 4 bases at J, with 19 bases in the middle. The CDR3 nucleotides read TGTGCCAGTAGCTTTAGGGGGGGAGTCGGTAATCAGCCCCAGCATTTT. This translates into CASSFRGGVGNQPQHF.

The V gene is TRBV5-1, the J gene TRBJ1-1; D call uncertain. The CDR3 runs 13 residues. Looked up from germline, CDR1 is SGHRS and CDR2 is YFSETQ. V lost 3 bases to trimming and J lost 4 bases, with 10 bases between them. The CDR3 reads CASSWREGTEAFF. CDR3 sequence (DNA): TGCGCCAGCAGCTGGAGGGAAGGCACTGAAGCTTTCTTT.

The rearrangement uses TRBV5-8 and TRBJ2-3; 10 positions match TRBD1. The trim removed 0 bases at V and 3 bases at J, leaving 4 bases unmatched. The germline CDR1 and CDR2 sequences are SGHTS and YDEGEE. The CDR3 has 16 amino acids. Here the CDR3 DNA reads TGTGCCAGCAGCTTGGTCGGGACAGGGGCGACAGATACGCAGTATTTT. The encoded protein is CASSLVGTGATDTQYF.

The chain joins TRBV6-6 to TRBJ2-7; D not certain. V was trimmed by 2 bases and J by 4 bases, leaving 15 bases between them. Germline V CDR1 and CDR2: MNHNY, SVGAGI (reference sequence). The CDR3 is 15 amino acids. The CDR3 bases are TGTGCCAGCAGTTACGCCTCCTCCCTGGGTTACGAGCAGTACTTC. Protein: CASSYASSLGYEQYF.

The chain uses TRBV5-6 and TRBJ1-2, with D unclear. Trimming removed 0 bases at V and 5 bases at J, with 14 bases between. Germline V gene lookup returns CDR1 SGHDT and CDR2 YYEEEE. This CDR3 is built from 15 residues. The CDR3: CASSLGQFVNYGYTF. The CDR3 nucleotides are TGTGCCAGCAGCTTGGGGCAGTTCGTGAATTATGGCTACACCTTC.

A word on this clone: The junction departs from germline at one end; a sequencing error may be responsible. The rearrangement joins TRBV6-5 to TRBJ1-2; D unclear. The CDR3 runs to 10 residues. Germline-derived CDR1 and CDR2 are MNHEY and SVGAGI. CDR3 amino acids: CASSYRNLEF. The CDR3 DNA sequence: TGTGCCAGCAGTTACCGAAACTTAGAATTC.